Sequencing of this T cell receptor (beta chain) was carried out in a study of T cell responses to AZD1222 COVID-19 vaccine. About the study: Analysis merged second doses at about 4 or about 12 weeks.

CDR1 is MNHEY, CDR2 SVGAGI, per germline. CDR3 length: 14 residues. With 5 bases removed from V and 3 bases from J, the gap between germline ends came to 14 bases. Concerning this clone itself: No antigen is known for it.

Study-wide results and caveats: Sampling captured repertoires only after the peak T cell response.

Measured with immunoSEQ multiplex PCR; TCRdb has only the in-frame clones, and not every one. The sample lists around 80,000 clones, around 86% occurring once. The chain combines TRBV6-5 with TRBJ2-7, with D possibly being TRBD1 (6 bases). The TCR originated in an adult in good health. The sample in question was peripheral blood, obtained on day 0 of AZD1222 vaccination. CDR3 sequence reads: CASSTDSGVYEQYF. CDR3 DNA: TGTGCCAGCAGTACGGACAGTGGAGTCTACGAGCAGTACTTC.